Listed below are T cell receptor beta chains from one sample, sequenced in a study of blood T cell repertoires in COVID-19. Profiling relied on immunoSEQ multiplex PCR, and the TCRdb table lists in-frame clones only, not all of them. The sample holds about 240,000 clones, roughly 86% seen once. Sequences were obtained from PBMCs or T cells enriched from blood (not recorded which). The receptor set was obtained from a woman aged 35 to 49 with acute COVID-19. Both conserved end residues are part of each CDR3. The D gene is left open where the match is weak. Not all rows give a size; the values are once, few, many and, for expanded clones, a class.

>13|TRBV12-3/TRBV12-4|TRBJ2-2|few|-
CASSYRGSGELFF
TGTGCCAGCAGTTATAGGGGTTCCGGGGAGCTGTTTTTT
>16|TRBV7-8|TRBJ2-5|-|-
CASSLSLRGNQETQYF
TGTGCCAGCAGCTTAAGCCTTCGGGGAAACCAAGAGACCCAGTACTTC
>16|TRBV9|TRBJ2-3|-|-
CASSVELAASTDTQYF
TGTGCCAGCAGCGTAGAATTAGCAGCGAGCACAGATACGCAGTATTTT
>14|TRBV7-3|TRBJ2-2|-|-
CASSLSSDTGELFF
TGTGCCAGCAGCTTATCCAGCGACACCGGGGAGCTGTTTTTT
>12|TRBV3-1/TRBV3-2|TRBJ1-1|-|-
CASSQGGGGAFF
TGTGCCAGCAGCCAAGGGGGCGGTGGAGCTTTCTTT
>14|TRBV4-1|TRBJ1-1|once|-
CASSRVAGVTEAFF
TGCGCCAGCAGCCGAGTAGCAGGGGTTACTGAAGCTTTCTTT
>14|TRBV11-2|TRBJ2-3|-|TRBD1
CASSRTGAGDTQYF
TGTGCCAGCAGCAGGACAGGGGCAGGAGATACGCAGTATTTT
>12|TRBV7-9|TRBJ2-1|-|-
CASSLGTREQFF
TGTGCCAGCAGCTTAGGGACACGCGAGCAGTTCTTC
>12|TRBV9|TRBJ2-7|-|-
CASSVTLYEQYF
TGTGCCAGCAGCGTAACGCTATACGAGCAGTACTTC
>11|TRBV19|TRBJ2-2|-|-
CASNREEELFF
TGTGCCAGTAACAGGGAAGAGGAGCTGTTTTTT
>16|TRBV6-6|TRBJ2-2|-|TRBD2
CASSTSGRAYTGELFF
TGTGCCAGCAGTACTAGCGGGAGGGCCTACACCGGGGAGCTGTTTTTT